This T cell receptor beta chain was documented in a study of cytomegalovirus exposure and HLA in healthy donors. Regarding the study as a whole: Excluded: some indistinguishable V segments such as TRBV6-2 and TRBV6-3. Later genetic work tied a missense DCLRE1C variant to beta-chain V and J trimming.

Comments on this clone: Its antigen is still unknown.

In the PCR, 60 Vbeta and 13 Jbeta primers were used. TCRdb's copy holds only in-frame clones and misses some; the assay was immunoSEQ multiplex PCR. This sample has approximately 100,000 clones, with roughly 77% found just once. With 0 bases clipped from V and 7 bases from J, the junction kept 17 bases outside the gene matches. The CDR3 has 17 residues. Germline loops: CDR1 GTSNPN, CDR2 SVGIG (reference sequence). Sequencing was carried out using PBMCs. The sequence was obtained from a woman aged 45-60 years in good health and CMV-seropositive. The chain uses TRBV30 and TRBJ1-2, with TRBD1 matching over 7 bases. The CDR3 region has the DNA TGTGCCTGGAGTGTCCATTTCCCTCTTGTGGCAGGGGGTGGCTACACCTTC. Protein: CAWSVHFPLVAGGGYTF.